This note documents a single T cell receptor (beta chain) sequence. Its antigen is currently unknown. The sample is drawn from a study of T cell responses to AZD1222 COVID-19 vaccine. General study points: Repertoire collection took place solely once the T cell response had peaked.

The CDR3 runs 13 residues. Per germline, CDR1 SGHTS and CDR2 YDEGEE. The V end was cut by 0 bases, the J end by 8 bases, with 10 bases between. Clones were sequenced by immunoSEQ multiplex PCR, and TCRdb holds only the in-frame ones, with some missing. This repertoire shows under 150,000 clones, around 83% found once; its top ten account for roughly a quarter. Sequencing used peripheral blood, obtained 28 days after the second AZD1222 dose. The receptor was derived from an adult who received the AZD1222 COVID-19 vaccine. The rearrangement joins TRBV5-8 to TRBJ2-3, with D unresolved. The CDR3 here is CASSLERRVTQYF. The CDR3 DNA follows: TGTGCCAGCAGCTTGGAGCGTCGCGTTACGCAGTATTTT.